The 29 T cell receptor beta chains reported below all come from one sample, sequenced in a study of OX40 agonist ivuxolimab in advanced cancers. Measured with immunoSEQ multiplex PCR; TCRdb has only the in-frame clones, and not every one. The repertoire includes tens of thousands of clones, around 84% of them detected once, and roughly 17% sits in the top ten. The source material was CD4+ or CD8+ T cells sorted from blood, sampled in a trial of the OX40 agonist ivuxolimab. Receptor source: an adult with an advanced solid tumor such as melanoma, head and neck, liver or kidney cancer.

The chain employs TRBV29-1 and TRBJ2-3; a weak D match, TRBD2 (5 bases). The CDR3 length is 13 residues. Trimming pared 5 bases from V and 8 bases from J, leaving 17 bases between. Germline V gene lookup returns CDR1 SQVTM and CDR2 ANQGSEA. The DNA of the CDR3 is TGCAGCGTTACCAGGACGGGGATCGGTACGCAGTATTTT. Encoded protein: CSVTRTGIGTQYF.

CDR3 residues: CASSIFRFSEPQHF. The CDR3 nucleotides read TGTGCCAGTAGTATATTCCGGTTTTCAGAGCCCCAGCATTTT. The chain joins TRBV19 to TRBJ1-5; no firm D call. Trimming cost V 2 bases and J 8 bases, with 13 bases left between them. CDR3 length: 14 residues. Looked up from germline, CDR1 is LNHDA and CDR2 is SQIVND (reference sequence). The variable domain in full, with the rest retrieved from reference TRBV19 and TRBJ1-5, is DGGITQSPKYLFRKEGQNVTLSCEQNLNHDAMYWYRQDPGQGLRLIYYSQIVNDFQKGDIAEGYSVSREKKESFPLTVTSAQKNPTAFYLCASSIFRFSEPQHFGDGTRLSIL.

This clone appeared a single time. V and J are TRBV5-6 and TRBJ1-6; no definite D call. The CDR3 runs 16 residues. Looked up from germline, CDR1 is SGHDT and CDR2 is YYEEEE. The V and J ends lost 0 bases and 7 bases respectively, with 14 bases between them. This chain's CDR3 is CASSLVRSFGNSPLHF. The CDR3 bases are TGTGCCAGCAGCTTGGTCCGGTCATTTGGAAATTCACCCCTCCACTTT.

The V and J genes are TRBV27 and TRBJ1-1; D call uncertain. Trimming took off 5 bases at V and 0 bases at J, with 13 bases between the two ends. The CDR3 is 15 residues long. The germline gives CDR1 MNHEY, CDR2 SMNVEV (reference sequence). This CDR3 reads CASSPTAIMNTEAFF. In DNA, the CDR3 is TGTGCCAGCAGTCCCACAGCGATCATGAACACTGAAGCTTTCTTT.

CDR3 region: CASSWETNYGYTF. The CDR3 DNA sequence: TGTGCCAGCAGCTGGGAGACAAACTATGGCTACACCTTC. The chain uses TRBV6-1 and TRBJ1-2; D is ambiguous. V dropped 6 bases and J dropped 2 bases, with 10 bases sitting between them. Germline CDR1 MNHNS, CDR2 SASEGT. This CDR3 comprises 13 residues.

This chain links TRBV7-2 with TRBJ1-6; a weak D match, TRBD1 (6 bases). The CDR3 spans 16 residues. Germline V gene sequence: CDR1 SGHTA, CDR2 FQGNSA. Deletions cut 0 bases from V and 7 bases from J, with 13 bases between. The CDR3 loop reads CASSLATGLVNSPLHF. Here the CDR3 DNA reads TGTGCCAGCAGCTTAGCTACAGGGTTGGTAAATTCACCCCTCCACTTT.

The V call is TRBV30, the J call TRBJ2-5; no firm D call. Germline lookup yields CDR1 GTSNPN and CDR2 SVGIG (reference sequence). This CDR3 contains 12 residues. The V and J ends lost 2 bases and 5 bases respectively, with 9 bases between them. CDR3 DNA: TGTGCCTGGAGTCAGGCTTTGGAGACCCAGTACTTC. Residues: CAWSQALETQYF.

This clone was seen just once. The chain has TRBV7-2 and TRBJ2-3; D not certain. The CDR3 has 16 amino acids. The ends were cut back, 1 base at V and 2 bases at J, with 13 bases in the middle. The germline V gene encodes CDR1 SGHTA and CDR2 FQGNSA. The CDR3 DNA reads as TGTGCCAGCAGCTTAGGATTTGGCGGTTACACAGATACGCAGTATTTT. It yields the protein CASSLGFGGYTDTQYF.

The chain joins TRBV9 to TRBJ2-1, with TRBD2 identical over 8 bases. This CDR3 contains 14 residues. From germline, CDR1 is SGDLS and CDR2 YYNGEE. V lost 0 bases and J lost 5; bases outside the gene matches: 1. CDR3 in DNA: TGTGCCAGCAGCGTAGGCGGGGGGAACAATGAGCAGTTCTTC. Translation: CASSVGGGNNEQFF.

This clone was recorded a few times. The chain has TRBV27 and TRBJ2-3, with no clear D. Trimming shortened V by 2 bases and J by 2 bases, and 5 bases separated the two germline ends. The CDR3 extends over 13 amino acids. CDR1 and CDR2 (germline): MNHEY, SMNVEV (reference sequence). DNA for the CDR3: TGTGCCAGCAGTTTACCCACCACAGATACGCAGTATTTT. Translated: CASSLPTTDTQYF.

This sequence joins TRBV7-2 and TRBJ2-1; 10 bases fit TRBD2. Per the germline V gene, CDR1 is SGHTA and CDR2 is FQGNSA. The CDR3 loop spans 15 amino acids. The junction had 7 bases not matched to a gene; V was cut back by 4 bases and J by 7 bases. CDR3 loop: CASSWTSGKENEQFF. As DNA, the CDR3 is TGTGCCAGCAGCTGGACTAGCGGCAAGGAAAATGAGCAGTTCTTC. Using reference TRBV7-2 and TRBJ2-1 for the parts outside the CDR3, the full variable domain is GAGVSQSPSNKVTEKGKDVELRCDPISGHTALYWYRQSLGQGLEFLIYFQGNSAPDKSGLPSDRFSAERTGGSVSTLTIQRTQQEDSAVYLCASSWTSGKENEQFFGPGTRLTVL.

This clone was seen a few times. V is TRBV30 and J is TRBJ2-1; D might be TRBD1 or TRBD2, each matching 5 bases. The CDR3 consists of 12 residues. CDR1 and CDR2 from the germline V gene are GTSNPN and SVGIG (reference sequence). With 5 bases removed from V and 5 bases from J, the gap between germline ends came to 10 bases. CDR3 nucleotides: TGTGCCTGGGGGACGGACGACAATGAGCAGTTCTTC. Translation gives CAWGTDDNEQFF.

The V and J genes are TRBV7-2 and TRBJ1-6; D is possibly TRBD1 (6 bases). Trimming cost V 1 base and J 10 bases, with 17 bases left between them. CDR1 and CDR2 from the germline V gene are SGHTA and FQGNSA. The CDR3 length is 16 residues. CDR3 amino acids: CASSLERQGGGSPLHF. DNA for the CDR3: TGTGCCAGCAGCTTAGAGAGGCAGGGTGGGGGCTCACCCCTCCACTTT.

This chain joins TRBV7-2 and TRBJ1-2; D not certain. V lost 0 bases, J lost 0 bases, and 11 bases lay in between. The CDR3 runs to 16 residues. Germline V gives CDR1 SGHTA, CDR2 FQGNSA. The CDR3 nucleotides are TGTGCCAGCAGCTTAGCGAGGTGGACCGCTAACTATGGCTACACCTTC. Residues: CASSLARWTANYGYTF.

This rearrangement joins TRBV4-3 to TRBJ2-3; the match to TRBD1 covers 7 bases. Per germline, CDR1 LGHNA and CDR2 YSLEER. Trimming took 2 bases from V and 6 from J; bases not matched to a gene: 8. The CDR3 is 15 amino acids. The CDR3 loop reads CASSQLTGLEDTQYF. The CDR3 nucleotides are TGCGCCAGCAGCCAACTGACAGGGCTAGAGGATACGCAGTATTTT.

CDR3: CASSPTKFNTEAFF. The CDR3, as DNA: TGTGCCAGCAGCCCTACTAAGTTTAACACTGAAGCTTTCTTT. The V gene is TRBV11-2, the J gene TRBJ1-1, with D unclear. V lost 5 bases and J lost 2, with 12 bases in between. The CDR3 length is 14 residues. Germline V gene lookup returns CDR1 SGHAT and CDR2 FQNNGV.

A few counts support this clone. The gene calls are TRBV6-5 and TRBJ1-2, with D possibly TRBD1 on 5 matching bases. CDR3 length: 14 amino acids. Trimming left V 7 bases short and J 0 bases short, with 12 bases between. Germline CDR1 is MNHEY and CDR2 is SVGAGI. The CDR3 DNA reads TGTGCCAGCACCTCGGGGGTTTCTAACTATGGCTACACCTTC. This encodes CASTSGVSNYGYTF.

This clone was recorded a few times. The chain carries TRBV6-4 and TRBJ1-2, with a possible D match to TRBD1 (6 bases). CDR1 and CDR2 from the germline V gene are MRHNA and SNTAGT. The CDR3 has 15 amino acids. V was cut by 3 bases and J by 7 bases, with 18 bases left in between. This CDR3 reads CASSEGTTGIIGYTF. The DNA of the CDR3 is TGTGCCAGCAGTGAAGGTACCACAGGGATAATTGGCTACACCTTC.

V usage is TRBV30 and J usage is TRBJ2-1; the match to TRBD1 covers 8 bases. This CDR3 has 13 amino acids. Germline CDR1 is GTSNPN and CDR2 is SVGIG (reference sequence). Losses at the gene ends were 2 bases for V and 5 bases for J; bases not matched to a gene: 2. This chain's CDR3 is CAWSNRGDNEQFF. DNA of the CDR3: TGTGCCTGGAGTAACAGGGGGGACAATGAGCAGTTCTTC. Complete variable domain (other parts from reference TRBV30 and TRBJ2-1): SQTIHQWPATLVQPVGSPLSLECTVEGTSNPNLYWYRQAAGRGLQLLFYSVGIGQISSEVPQNLSASRPQDRQFILSSKKLLLSDSGFYLCAWSNRGDNEQFFGPGTRLTVL.

DNA of the CDR3: TGTGCCAGCAGCGCGTCGACAGGGCAGCCCCAGCATTTT. Protein product: CASSASTGQPQHF. This chain uses TRBV9 with TRBJ1-5, with TRBD1 identical over 7 bases. V lost 3 bases to trimming and J lost 7 bases; unmatched junction nucleotides: 4. Germline assignment: CDR1 SGDLS and CDR2 YYNGEE. CDR3 length: 13 amino acids.

V and J are TRBV11-3 and TRBJ2-1; perhaps TRBD2 as D (5 bases). The CDR3 extends over 12 amino acids. In germline, CDR1 is SGHNT, CDR2 YENEEA. The V and J ends lost 3 bases and 8 bases respectively, with 8 bases between them. The CDR3 sequence is CASSLLGDEQFF. In DNA form, the CDR3 reads TGTGCCAGCAGCTTGCTCGGGGATGAGCAGTTCTTC.

This chain joins TRBV5-6 and TRBJ1-2, with 11 bases aligning to TRBD1. The CDR3 totals 15 residues. Looked up from germline, CDR1 is SGHDT and CDR2 is YYEEEE. With 4 bases clipped from V and 8 bases from J, the junction kept 10 bases outside the gene matches. Here the CDR3 reads CASSQGDRGFGGYTF. DNA of the CDR3: TGTGCCAGCAGCCAAGGGGACAGGGGGTTTGGAGGCTACACCTTC.

The CDR3 nucleotides read TGTGCCAGCACCCAAGGTACTAGCGGGGGAGCTACGCAGTATTTT. Translating it yields CASTQGTSGGATQYF. V gene TRBV6-1 combines with J gene TRBJ2-3; 11 positions agree with TRBD2. Unmatched junction bases numbered 11, after V lost 7 bases and J lost 8 bases. The germline gives CDR1 MNHNS, CDR2 SASEGT. The CDR3 length is 15 residues.

V gene TRBV21-1 combines with J gene TRBJ2-5; TRBD2 was called by the table and not checked on the DNA. The DNA end lines up better with TRBJ2-7; the J call may be wrong. TRBV21-1 is marked as a pseudogene. The CDR3 totals 18 residues. Here the CDR3 DNA reads TGTGCCAGCAGCAAAGGAGATCTAGCGGGAGGGAGCTCCTACGAGCAGTACTTC. Translated: CASSKGDLAGGSSYEQYF.

V is TRBV28 and J is TRBJ2-7, with a weak D call TRBD1 (8 bases). In germline, CDR1 is MDHEN, CDR2 SYDVKM. The CDR3 consists of 15 residues. The V and J ends lost 5 bases and 7 bases respectively, with 21 bases between them. The CDR3 sequence: CASSPQDREGSEQYF. CDR3 bases: TGTGCCAGCAGTCCCCAGGACAGGGAGGGTTCGGAGCAGTACTTC.

The chain carries TRBV6-1 and TRBJ1-4; weak D call: TRBD1 (5 bases). CDR1 and CDR2 (germline): MNHNS, SASEGT. The CDR3 sequence is 14 residues long. Trimming shortened V by 7 bases and J by 8 bases, and 17 bases separated the two germline ends. Here the CDR3 reads CASIPRGRSEKLFF. The CDR3 DNA is TGTGCCAGCATCCCCCGGGGGAGATCCGAAAAACTGTTTTTT.

The chain employs TRBV29-1 and TRBJ2-1; 10 bases map to TRBD1. After removal of 6 bases from V and 7 bases from J, the junction contained 12 bases not matched to a gene. Per germline, CDR1 SQVTM and CDR2 ANQGSEA. CDR3 size: 15 residues. The CDR3 reads CSVLKGTGDWNEQFF. The CDR3 DNA reads as TGCAGCGTCCTAAAAGGGACAGGGGATTGGAATGAGCAGTTCTTC.

The chain has TRBV12-5 and TRBJ1-1; possible D gene TRBD1, 5 bases. V gave up 2 bases and J gave up 11 bases, with 21 bases separating them. The germline V gene has CDR1 LGHNT and CDR2 FRNRAP. The CDR3 extends over 15 amino acids. This chain's CDR3 is CASGLSTRGRSKAFF. For the CDR3, the DNA is TGTGCTAGTGGTTTGTCGACAAGGGGAAGAAGCAAGGCTTTCTTT.

This chain joins TRBV6-5 and TRBJ2-5; D not certain. The germline V gene has CDR1 MNHEY and CDR2 SVGAGI. This CDR3 has 13 amino acids. V was clipped by 0 bases and J by 5 bases, with 7 bases between them. The CDR3 DNA reads TGTGCCAGCAGTTACTCAGGGCACGAGACCCAGTACTTC. It encodes CASSYSGHETQYF.